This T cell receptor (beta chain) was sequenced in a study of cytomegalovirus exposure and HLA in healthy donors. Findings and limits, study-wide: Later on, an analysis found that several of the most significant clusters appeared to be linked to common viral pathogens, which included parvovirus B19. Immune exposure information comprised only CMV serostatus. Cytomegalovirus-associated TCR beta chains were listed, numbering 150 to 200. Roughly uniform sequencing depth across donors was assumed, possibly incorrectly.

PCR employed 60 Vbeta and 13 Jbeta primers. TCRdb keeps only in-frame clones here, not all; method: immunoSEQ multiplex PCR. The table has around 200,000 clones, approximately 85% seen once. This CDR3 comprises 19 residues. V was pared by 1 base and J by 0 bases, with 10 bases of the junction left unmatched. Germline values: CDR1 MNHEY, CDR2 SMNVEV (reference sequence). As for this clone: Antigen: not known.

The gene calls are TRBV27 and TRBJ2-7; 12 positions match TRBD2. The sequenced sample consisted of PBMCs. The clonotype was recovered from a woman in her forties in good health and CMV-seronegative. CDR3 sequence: CASSLFSPLAGGPSYEQYF. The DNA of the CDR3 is TGTGCCAGCAGTTTATTTTCACCGCTAGCGGGAGGGCCCTCCTACGAGCAGTACTTC.